The following is a T cell receptor beta chain sequence with its context. Germline V gives CDR1 SGHRS, CDR2 YFSETQ. This CDR3 is built from 14 residues. Trimming removed 0 bases at V and 3 bases at J, with 9 bases between. Original data processing: Scientists estimated how many nucleated cells there were by amplifying reference gene primers. Only in-frame clones appear in the TCRdb table, and some are missing; sequencing was by immunoSEQ multiplex PCR. The D gene and trimming were derived from the DNA, and the V and J assignments and clone size from that table. The table lists roughly 70,000 clones, about nine tenths of them singletons. This sample stems from a study of blood T cell repertoires in COVID-19. Study-wide background: Sites in the United States, Italy and Spain provided acute and convalescent COVID-19 samples. The cDNA or gDNA used as material had been derived from T cells, B-cell-depleted T cells, or PBMCs.

The chain carries TRBV5-1 and TRBJ1-1, with D possibly matching TRBD1 (5 bases). Material for sequencing was peripheral blood. The TCR sequence derives from a man aged 50 or older with active COVID-19. CDR3 in amino acids: CASSLAAGDTEAFF. CDR3 sequence (DNA): TGCGCCAGCAGCTTGGCGGCGGGGGACACTGAAGCTTTCTTT.